This section outlines one T cell receptor beta chain sequence together with its context. Some clones are missing from TCRdb's copy, which holds only in-frame ones; the method was immunoSEQ multiplex PCR. The table lists some 140,000 clones, around 85% of them singletons. The data were taken from a study of control samples from healthy donors and cancer patients. The V end was cut by 0 bases, the J end by 1 base, with 7 bases between. CDR3 length: 14 residues. CDR1 and CDR2 from the germline V gene are SGHRS and YFSETQ. The chain couples TRBV5-1 to TRBJ1-2; maybe TRBD1 (5 bases). What was sequenced was blood. The clonotype comes from a woman aged 25-40 years in good health. CDR3 in amino acids: CASSLETVNYGYTF. The CDR3 DNA sequence: TGCGCCAGCAGCTTGGAGACAGTTAACTATGGCTACACCTTC.